This TCR beta chain was found in a study of CD8+ T cells in alopecia areata. Findings and limits, study-wide: Tissue-resident alphabeta T cells belonging to normal skin likewise get sequenced within scalp specimens. Especially in alopecia totalis/universalis, lesional scalp showed greater clonality than normal scalp did.

Lesional scalp punch biopsies and peripheral blood came from alopecia areata patients. Extracted RNA was reverse transcribed, and the resulting cDNA served as sequencing template. Clones were read by immunoSEQ multiplex PCR, and TCRdb kept only the in-frame ones, dropping some. Seen here are about 140,000 clones, 51% observed once, and the top ten hold 0.95% to 1%. About this clone: What it binds is not known.

The receptor's source is a human donor with alopecia areata. The sequencing here drew on CD4+ T cells sorted from blood, taken at week 0.

Here the CDR3 reads CASSLVAALTYNEQFF. Here the CDR3 DNA reads TGCGCCAGCAGCTTGGTAGCGGCCCTCACTTACAATGAGCAGTTCTTC. The chain recombines TRBV5-1 with TRBJ2-1; a possible D gene is TRBD2 (6 bases). V was trimmed by 0 bases and J by 4 bases, leaving 14 bases between them. This CDR3 region has 16 residues. Per the germline V gene, CDR1 is SGHRS and CDR2 is YFSETQ.